Presented here are 27 T cell receptor beta chains from one specimen sequenced in a study of a mutant IDH1 vaccine in newly diagnosed glioma. Antigens of these TCRs are unknown. Assay used: immunoSEQ multiplex PCR; TCRdb lists only in-frame clones, some missing. The sample has about 13,000 clones; roughly 79% are singletons. Time point in this sample: week 47, end of study. Vaccinated patients received 300 ug of mutant IDH1 20-mer peptide per dose, with topical imiquimod. The sequenced sample was PBMCs, obtained from a glioma patient whose treatment included an IDH1 peptide vaccine. Receptors originate from a woman in her thirties or forties with glioma.

The rearrangement joins TRBV18 to TRBJ1-3; TRBD1 is a possible D gene (6 bases). V lost 1 base to trimming and J lost 0 bases, with 16 bases between them. Germline V gene data show CDR1 as KGHSH and CDR2 as LQKENI. CDR3 length: 18 residues. This CDR3 is CASSPLRTQGISGNTIYF. The DNA of the CDR3 is TGTGCCAGCTCACCACTTAGGACGCAGGGGATCTCTGGAAACACCATATATTTT.

The chain uses TRBV6-5 and TRBJ2-7, with 7 bases identical to TRBD1. The CDR3 sequence is 14 residues long. Per the germline V gene, CDR1 is MNHEY and CDR2 is SVGAGI. V shed 5 bases and J 2 bases; nucleotides not matched to a gene: 6. The CDR3 sequence is CASSRQGVTYEQYF. DNA for the CDR3: TGTGCCAGCAGTCGTCAGGGGGTTACCTACGAGCAGTACTTC.

This clone came up once. The chain uses TRBV9 and TRBJ1-1; D might be TRBD1 (5 bases). Germline V gene data show CDR1 as SGDLS and CDR2 as YYNGEE. There are 14 residues in the CDR3. V shed 4 bases and J shed 8 bases, with 18 bases lying between them. The CDR3 reads CASSPISRDGEAFF. The CDR3 DNA sequence: TGTGCCAGCAGCCCCATATCCCGGGACGGGGAAGCTTTCTTT.

This chain connects TRBV19 to TRBJ2-7, with no clear D. Trimming took 3 bases from V and 5 from J, leaving 5 bases between them. The germline V gene has CDR1 LNHDA and CDR2 SQIVND (reference sequence). The CDR3 extends over 11 amino acids. The CDR3 sequence is CASSIRNEQYF. The CDR3 bases are TGTGCCAGTAGTATCCGGAACGAGCAGTACTTC.

The chain carries TRBV2 and TRBJ1-1; 8 bases map to TRBD1. This CDR3 is 13 amino acids long. J was trimmed by 3 bases and V by 4 bases; bases with no gene match: 1. Germline CDR1 reads SNHLY; CDR2 reads FYNNEI. This CDR3 reads CASSGDRHTEAFF. The CDR3 DNA sequence: TGTGCCAGCAGTGGGGACAGGCACACTGAAGCTTTCTTT.

This clone turned up a few times. The gene calls are TRBV2 and TRBJ1-4; a possible D gene is TRBD1 (6 bases). The CDR3 loop spans 14 amino acids. Germline V CDR1 and CDR2: SNHLY, FYNNEI. The V end was cut by 4 bases, the J end by 7 bases, with 13 bases between. The CDR3 sequence: CASSAGGATEKLFF. The CDR3 nucleotides are TGTGCCAGCAGTGCGGGGGGCGCGACTGAAAAACTGTTTTTT.

The gene calls are TRBV6-5 and TRBJ1-2; possibly TRBD1 for D (6 bases). This CDR3 region has 15 residues. CDR1 and CDR2 from the germline V gene are MNHEY and SVGAGI. V dropped 0 bases and J dropped 4 bases, with 12 bases sitting between them. CDR3 protein: CASSYSSSGVYGYTF. Here the CDR3 DNA reads TGTGCCAGCAGTTACTCGAGTTCAGGGGTCTATGGCTACACCTTC.

The chain is built from TRBV10-1 and TRBJ2-5; 13 bases match TRBD2. CDR3 length equals 18 residues. Unmatched junction bases numbered 11, after V lost 1 base and J lost 6 bases. Germline V gene sequence: CDR1 WNHNN, CDR2 SYGVQD (reference sequence). CDR3 DNA: TGCGCCAGCAGTGAGTATAGGTGGACTAGCGGGAGTAAAAAGACCCAGTACTTC. The encoded protein is CASSEYRWTSGSKKTQYF.

This clone was seen only once. This chain uses TRBV14 with TRBJ2-2, with 9 positions matching TRBD2. Unmatched junction bases numbered 4, after V lost 10 bases and J lost 1 base. Germline values: CDR1 SGHDN, CDR2 FVKESK. The CDR3 has 14 residues. The CDR3 is CATRAGGNTGELFF. CDR3 DNA: TGTGCCACAAGAGCGGGGGGGAACACCGGGGAGCTGTTTTTT.

This rearrangement joins TRBV9 to TRBJ1-2; TRBD1 is a possible D gene (5 bases). V lost 0 bases to trimming and J lost 7 bases, with 19 bases between them. The germline gives CDR1 SGDLS, CDR2 YYNGEE. The CDR3 has 16 amino acids. The CDR3 region is CASSVEATGHPLGYTF. In DNA form, the CDR3 reads TGTGCCAGCAGCGTAGAAGCCACAGGCCATCCGCTTGGCTACACCTTC.

The table lists this clone with a few counts. The gene calls are TRBV5-4 and TRBJ1-4, with 9 positions matching TRBD1. The CDR3 length is 17 residues. V trimming: 4 bases; J trimming: 7 bases; junction bases outside the gene matches: 14. The germline gives CDR1 SGHNT, CDR2 YYREEE (reference sequence). Here the CDR3 reads CASSRGVGDRVFEKLFF. The CDR3 nucleotides read TGTGCCAGCAGCCGGGGGGTCGGGGACAGGGTTTTTGAAAAACTGTTTTTT.

The chain is built from TRBV28 and TRBJ2-3; D not resolved. Germline V gives CDR1 MDHEN, CDR2 SYDVKM. The CDR3 length is 13 residues. The ends were cut back, 0 bases at V and 5 bases at J, with 6 bases in the middle. The CDR3 protein is CASSLWVEDTQYF. In nucleotides, the CDR3 is TGTGCCAGCAGTTTATGGGTTGAAGATACGCAGTATTTT.

The V and J genes are TRBV12-5 and TRBJ1-1; D unresolved. CDR1 LGHNT and CDR2 FRNRAP come from the germline V gene. This CDR3 spans 15 amino acids. The V end lost 0 bases, the J end lost 2 bases, and 10 bases lay between the germline ends. DNA of the CDR3: TGTGCTAGTGGTTTGGTATCGGGAGTCAACACTGAAGCTTTCTTT. Translation gives CASGLVSGVNTEAFF.

The chain recombines TRBV13 with TRBJ2-7; no clear D gene. The CDR3 runs to 12 residues. Germline V gives CDR1 PRHDT, CDR2 FYEKMQ (reference sequence). Trimming took off 5 bases at V and 5 bases at J, with 10 bases between the two ends. The CDR3: CASSQDWNEQYF. Written as DNA, the CDR3 is TGTGCCAGCAGCCAAGACTGGAACGAGCAGTACTTC.

The chain is built from TRBV5-6 and TRBJ2-7; D not certain. This CDR3 contains 13 residues. CDR1 is SGHDT, CDR2 YYEEEE, per germline. The V gene lost 6 bases and the J gene lost 0 bases, with 10 bases spanning the gap. The CDR3 sequence: CASTLGSSYEQYF. DNA for the CDR3: TGTGCCAGCACCCTAGGGTCCTCCTACGAGCAGTACTTC.

This chain uses TRBV13 with TRBJ1-2; no definite D call. CDR1 is PRHDT and CDR2 is FYEKMQ in the germline V gene (reference sequence). The CDR3 totals 12 residues. V was clipped by 1 base and J by 4 bases, with 4 bases between them. The CDR3 loop reads CASSLEGYGYTF. CDR3 in DNA: TGTGCCAGCAGCTTAGAGGGCTATGGCTACACCTTC.

V usage is TRBV5-8 and J usage is TRBJ1-2; D unclear. The CDR3 length is 15 residues. Germline V gene data show CDR1 as SGHTS and CDR2 as YDEGEE. Trimming cost V 2 bases and J 4 bases, with 15 bases left between them. The CDR3 DNA sequence: TGTGCCAGCAGCTTAACAGTAGCAGGCACCTATGGCTACACCTTC. Encoded protein: CASSLTVAGTYGYTF. The full variable domain, completed using reference TRBV5-8 and TRBJ1-2, is EAGVTQSPTHLIKTRGQQATLRCSPISGHTSVYWYQQALGLGLQFLLWYDEGEERNRGNFPPRFSGRQFPNYSSELNVNALELEDSALYLCASSLTVAGTYGYTFGSGTRLTVV.

This clone was found a few times. The chain is built from TRBV5-1 and TRBJ1-1, with D possibly matching TRBD1 (5 bases). The CDR3 has 14 amino acids. CDR1 SGHRS and CDR2 YFSETQ come from the germline V gene. V dropped 4 bases and J dropped 2 bases, with 12 bases sitting between them. Here the CDR3 DNA reads TGCGCCAGCAGCCTAGGGACCGCCAACACTGAAGCTTTCTTT. Its protein is CASSLGTANTEAFF.

V gene TRBV6-5 combines with J gene TRBJ1-2, with D possibly matching TRBD1 (6 bases). CDR1 is MNHEY and CDR2 is SVGAGI in the germline V gene. V was cut by 6 bases and J by 7 bases, with 12 bases left in between. The CDR3 runs 12 residues. The CDR3: CASRRYRAGYTF. In DNA form, the CDR3 reads TGTGCCAGCAGGCGCTACAGGGCTGGCTACACCTTC.

V is TRBV11-2 and J is TRBJ2-3; 8 bases align to TRBD2. Per the germline V gene, CDR1 is SGHAT and CDR2 is FQNNGV. The CDR3 sequence is 14 residues long. The CDR3 is CVTGPRGATDTQYF. Here the CDR3 DNA reads TGTGTCACCGGACCGCGGGGGGCCACAGATACGCAGTATTTT.

The table lists this clone with a count of one. The chain recombines TRBV2 with TRBJ1-2; maybe TRBD1 (5 bases). The CDR3 runs to 14 residues. CDR1 and CDR2 from the germline V gene are SNHLY and FYNNEI. The germline V and J ends were trimmed by 4 bases and 5 bases, with 14 bases remaining between them. CDR3 in DNA: TGTGCCAGCAGTGGTAACCAGGGAGGTTATGGCTACACCTTC. Translating gives CASSGNQGGYGYTF.

In its sample, this clone was seen once. V and J are TRBV5-5 and TRBJ1-1; D perhaps matches TRBD1 (6 bases). Germline CDR1 reads SGHKS; CDR2 reads YYEKEE (reference sequence). Trimming cost V 4 bases and J 3 bases, with 10 bases left between them. CDR3 size: 13 residues. In nucleotides, the CDR3 is TGTGCCAGCAGCCTTTGGACAGACACTGAAGCTTTCTTT. This codes for CASSLWTDTEAFF.

The rearrangement uses TRBV27 and TRBJ2-1; 12 bases are shared with TRBD2. The CDR3 consists of 15 residues. CDR1 and CDR2 (germline): MNHEY, SMNVEV (reference sequence). J lost 8 bases, V lost 5 bases, and 7 bases had no gene match. CDR3 DNA: TGTGCCAGCAGTCCTCTAGCGGGAGGGCGGGATGAGCAGTTCTTC. Its protein is CASSPLAGGRDEQFF.

The J gene is TRBJ1-1, the V gene TRBV5-1, with 7 nucleotides matching TRBD1. Germline trimming cut 3 bases from V and 8 bases from J; bases unmatched to any gene: 7. CDR1 is SGHRS, CDR2 YFSETQ, per germline. The CDR3 contains 13 residues. The DNA of the CDR3 is TGCGCCAGCAGCTACCCCGGACAGGCGGAAGCTTTCTTT. As protein: CASSYPGQAEAFF.

This clone is a singleton in its sample. The V and J genes are TRBV6-1 and TRBJ1-4; possibly TRBD1 for D (6 bases). Looked up from germline, CDR1 is MNHNS and CDR2 is SASEGT. The CDR3 consists of 14 residues. V was trimmed by 1 base and J by 8 bases, leaving 11 bases between them. The CDR3 DNA reads as TGTGCCAGCAGTGAAGGCGACAGGTGGGAAAAACTGTTTTTT. This gives the protein CASSEGDRWEKLFF.

This chain links TRBV6-4 with TRBJ2-1, with 9 nucleotides matching TRBD2. There are 15 residues in the CDR3. From germline, CDR1 is MRHNA and CDR2 SNTAGT. Trimming removed 3 bases from V and 0 bases from J; junction bases left unmatched: 0. In DNA form, the CDR3 reads TGTGCCAGCAGTGATAGCGGGAGCTCCTACAATGAGCAGTTCTTC. Its translation: CASSDSGSSYNEQFF.

The rearrangement uses TRBV6-5 and TRBJ2-1, with 10 bases identical to TRBD2. Unmatched junction bases numbered 7, after V lost 4 bases and J lost 7 bases. Germline assignment: CDR1 MNHEY and CDR2 SVGAGI. The CDR3 has 15 amino acids. CDR3 amino acids: CASSLKLAGRNEQFF. DNA of the CDR3: TGTGCCAGCAGTTTAAAACTAGCGGGACGGAATGAGCAGTTCTTC.